This TCR beta chain was recorded in a study of shared clonotypes between healthy human individuals. Comments on this clone: Antigen: not known.

General study points: The sharing of 4.5% to 6.5% of naive CD4 clonotypes was seen across a handful of donors.

In the sorted-subset replicate PCRs, about 190 ng DNA, 25,000 to 30,000 T cell genomes, was used. Sequenced by immunoSEQ multiplex PCR; TCRdb stores in-frame clones only, minus some. This table holds hundreds of thousands of clones, around two thirds found once. This CDR3 is built from 14 residues. Trimming cost V 5 bases and J 1 base, with 11 bases left between them. CDR1 MNHNS and CDR2 SASEGT come from the germline V gene. Recent vaccinations or acute infections were absent in the healthy HIV-negative adult donors. The rearrangement joins TRBV6-1 to TRBJ1-1; D may be TRBD1 (5 bases). This receptor was identified in a woman in her twenties or thirties in good health. Input material: memory CD4+ T cells sorted from blood. The subset: CD45RA-negative fraction. The CDR3, as DNA: TGTGCCAGCAGTAATCAGGGCCGGAACACTGAAGCTTTCTTT. Amino acids: CASSNQGRNTEAFF.